This T cell receptor (beta chain) was sequenced during a study of CXCR3-negative and CXCR3-positive naive CD8 T cells. Study observations and caveats: CXCR3-positive naive cells carried more hydrophobic TRB CDR3s than CXCR3-negative ones.

5' RACE with UMI labels generated the TRB cDNA libraries. No DNA is given; TCRdb re-called the 5' RACE reads and lists each CDR3 protein once. The sample totals about 150,000 distinct CDR3 sequences; its top ten clones hold 0.25% to 0.3%. The CDR3 length is 14 residues. The germline V gene has CDR1 GTSNPN and CDR2 SVGIG (reference sequence). Concerning this clonotype itself: Its target is unknown.

The receptor was derived from a human donor in good health. Some clones in this sample may be carry-over from other donors' samples. The sample was naive CXCR3+ CD8+ T cells from blood. The subset denotes: CD45RO-CCR7+CD27+CD95- naive CD8+ T cells expressing CXCR3 (TNR3+). The J gene is TRBJ2-6, the V gene TRBV30. This CDR3 reads CAWSLRYGANVLTF.